These 15 T cell receptor beta chains share one sample of origin, sequenced in a study of blood T cell repertoires in COVID-19. TCRdb keeps only in-frame clones here, not all; method: immunoSEQ multiplex PCR. The table has fewer than 150,000 clones, approximately 77% seen once; the top ten hold about a fifth. Sequenced input: peripheral blood. The receptor source for this set is a man at least 80 years old with acute or convalescent COVID-19.

J is TRBJ2-7 and V is TRBV5-4; 7 bases match TRBD2. The junction had 10 bases not matched to a gene; V was cut back by 4 bases and J by 3 bases. This CDR3 spans 15 amino acids. Germline CDR1 is SGHNT and CDR2 is YYREEE (reference sequence). The CDR3 DNA follows: TGTGCCAGCAGCCCGGGGGGTGGAGCGGTCTACGAGCAGTACTTC. Its protein product is CASSPGGGAVYEQYF.

The chain is built from TRBV11-2 and TRBJ1-3, with D uncertain. The CDR3 contains 15 residues. Trimming cost V 1 base and J 0 bases, with 7 bases left between them. CDR1 and CDR2 from the germline V gene are SGHAT and FQNNGV. The CDR3 sequence is CASSLAEYSGNTIYF. For the CDR3, the DNA is TGTGCCAGCAGCTTAGCGGAGTACTCTGGAAACACCATATATTTT.

The chain carries TRBV5-8 and TRBJ2-7; 8 bases align to TRBD1. The J segment lost 5 bases and the V segment lost 0 bases, leaving 10 bases of the junction unmatched. The CDR3 length is 16 residues. Germline V lookup: CDR1 SGHTS, CDR2 YDEGEE. The chain's CDR3 is CASSLAKWQGADEQYF. Here the CDR3 DNA reads TGTGCCAGCAGCTTGGCCAAGTGGCAGGGGGCAGACGAGCAGTACTTC.

The rearrangement uses TRBV6-5 and TRBJ1-4; 7 bases fit TRBD1. Germline V gene data show CDR1 as MNHEY and CDR2 as SVGAGI. The length of the CDR3 is 13 residues. Losses at the gene ends were 4 bases for V and 15 bases for J; bases not matched to a gene: 11. The CDR3 DNA is TGTGCCAGCAGTTTTGCCGGACAGGCGACTATGTTTTTT. Residues: CASSFAGQATMFF.

The rearrangement links TRBV2 to TRBJ1-2; D call uncertain. Trimming removed 5 bases at V and 1 base at J, with 11 bases between. This CDR3 comprises 14 residues. Per germline, CDR1 SNHLY and CDR2 FYNNEI. The CDR3 DNA is TGTGCCAGCAGTCCCCTGTTTATTAACTATGGCTACACCTTC. Translating gives CASSPLFINYGYTF.

The chain combines TRBV7-2 with TRBJ1-1; D not certain. This CDR3 region has 11 residues. Germline CDR1 reads SGHTA; CDR2 reads FQGNSA. V dropped 0 bases and J dropped 10 bases, with 6 bases sitting between them. In DNA, the CDR3 is TGTGCCAGCAGCTTAGCTATCCGAGCTTTCTTT. As protein: CASSLAIRAFF. The full variable domain, completed using reference TRBV7-2 and TRBJ1-1, is GAGVSQSPSNKVTEKGKDVELRCDPISGHTALYWYRQSLGQGLEFLIYFQGNSAPDKSGLPSDRFSAERTGGSVSTLTIQRTQQEDSAVYLCASSLAIRAFFGQGTRLTVV.

The genes are TRBV5-8 and TRBJ2-7; TRBD1 aligns across 9 bases. The CDR3 loop spans 15 amino acids. Germline CDR1 is SGHTS and CDR2 is YDEGEE. V shed 2 bases and J 0 bases; nucleotides not matched to a gene: 3. CDR3 sequence (DNA): TGTGCCAGCAGCTTTGGGACAGGGTTCTCCTACGAGCAGTACTTC. Protein product: CASSFGTGFSYEQYF.

This clone is medium-sized by share. The V gene is TRBV5-5, the J gene TRBJ2-5, with 11 positions matching TRBD1. The CDR3 has 15 amino acids. V lost 4 bases, J lost 4 bases, and 6 bases stayed unmatched. Germline V gene data show CDR1 as SGHKS and CDR2 as YYEKEE (reference sequence). The CDR3 loop is CASSGTGTGGETQYF. The CDR3 nucleotides read TGTGCCAGCAGCGGTACCGGGACAGGGGGAGAGACCCAGTACTTC.

This clone was seen many times. The genes are TRBV28 and TRBJ1-2; D gene unclear. This CDR3 has 13 residues. V lost 2 bases and J lost 4, with 8 bases in between. In germline, CDR1 is MDHEN, CDR2 SYDVKM. The CDR3 here is CASSLSAIYGYTF. The DNA for the CDR3 is TGTGCCAGCAGTTTAAGTGCTATCTATGGCTACACCTTC.

This rearrangement joins TRBV28 to TRBJ1-5; D unresolved. Trimming stripped 6 bases from V and 1 base from J, with 13 bases between. Germline-derived CDR1 and CDR2 are MDHEN and SYDVKM. The CDR3 has 15 amino acids. CDR3 protein: CASSLPGNSNQPQHF. In DNA, the CDR3 is TGTGCCAGCAGCCTCCCGGGAAACAGCAATCAGCCCCAGCATTTT.

This clone was observed a handful of times. The gene calls are TRBV5-1 and TRBJ1-1; 9 nucleotides line up with TRBD1. The germline V gene encodes CDR1 SGHRS and CDR2 YFSETQ. CDR3 length equals 18 residues. Trimming took 2 bases from V and 1 from J; bases not matched to a gene: 12. Here the CDR3 reads CASSFGRDRDWSNTEAFF. The CDR3 bases are TGCGCCAGCAGCTTCGGGCGGGACAGGGACTGGTCGAACACTGAAGCTTTCTTT. The entire variable domain, with the rest obtained from reference TRBV5-1 and TRBJ1-1, is as follows: KAGVTQTPRYLIKTRGQQVTLSCSPISGHRSVSWYQQTPGQGLQFLFEYFSETQRNKGNFPGRFSGRQFSNSRSEMNVSTLELGDSALYLCASSFGRDRDWSNTEAFFGQGTRLTVV.

The CDR3 DNA is TGCGCCAGCAGCTTGGGCGGGACTAGCGGGTCCGAGCAGTACTTC. It translates to CASSLGGTSGSEQYF. The chain combines TRBV5-1 with TRBJ2-7; 12 nucleotides agree with TRBD2. Germline CDR1 is SGHRS and CDR2 is YFSETQ. V was clipped by 0 bases and J by 6 bases; unmatched bases: 4. This CDR3 has 15 residues.

The rearrangement uses TRBV4-1 and TRBJ1-2, with D tentatively TRBD1 (5 bases). V lost 0 bases, J lost 0 bases, and 17 bases lay in between. Germline lookup yields CDR1 MGHRA and CDR2 YSYEKL. The CDR3 has 18 residues. Written as DNA, the CDR3 is TGCGCCAGCAGCCAAGACATAGCGGTCGGGACGACTAACTATGGCTACACCTTC. This encodes CASSQDIAVGTTNYGYTF.

This sequence joins TRBV18 and TRBJ1-6, with D possibly matching TRBD1 (6 bases). Germline assignment: CDR1 KGHSH and CDR2 LQKENI. V was clipped by 3 bases and J by 1 base, with 19 bases between them. The CDR3 is made up of 19 amino acids. The CDR3, as DNA: TGTGCCAGCTCACCCACGACCTTATTAACAGGGTCCTATAATTCACCCCTCCACTTT. This encodes CASSPTTLLTGSYNSPLHF.

The chain has TRBV3-1 (or the pseudogene TRBV3-2) and TRBJ2-5, with 7 bases that match TRBD1. This CDR3 spans 15 amino acids. Germline trimming cut 6 bases from V and 1 base from J; bases unmatched to any gene: 8. Per germline, CDR1 LGHDT and CDR2 YNNKEL (reference sequence). The CDR3 here is CASSPRDRPQETQYF. CDR3 coding DNA: TGTGCCAGCAGTCCCAGGGACAGACCCCAAGAGACCCAGTACTTC.